This TCR beta chain emerged from a study of T cell responses to AZD1222 COVID-19 vaccine. Trimming left V 3 bases short and J 4 bases short, with 13 bases between. CDR1 and CDR2 (germline): SGHDN, FVKESK. This CDR3 region has 14 residues. Profiling relied on immunoSEQ multiplex PCR, and the TCRdb table lists in-frame clones only, not all of them. The table shows 75,000 to 90,000 clones, with roughly 82% occurring only once. The sample in question was peripheral blood, obtained on day 0 of AZD1222 vaccination. The genes are TRBV14 and TRBJ2-7; D assignment may be TRBD1 or TRBD2 (5 bases each). This sequence originates from an adult in good health. The CDR3 reads CASSQLGVFYEQYF. Here the CDR3 DNA reads TGTGCCAGCAGCCAGTTGGGGGTTTTTTACGAGCAGTACTTC.